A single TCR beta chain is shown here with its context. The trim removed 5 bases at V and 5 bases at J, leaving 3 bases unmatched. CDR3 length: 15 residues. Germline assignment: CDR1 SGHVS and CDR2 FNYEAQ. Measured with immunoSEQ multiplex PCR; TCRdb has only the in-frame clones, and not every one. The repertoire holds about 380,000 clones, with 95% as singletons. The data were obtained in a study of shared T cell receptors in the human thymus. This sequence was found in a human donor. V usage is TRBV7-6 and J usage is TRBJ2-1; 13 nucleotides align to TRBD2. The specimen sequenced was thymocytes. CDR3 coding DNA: TGTGCCAGCAGCCCCGGACTAGCGGGGGACAATGAGCAGTTCTTC. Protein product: CASSPGLAGDNEQFF.